This T cell receptor beta chain came from a study of radiotherapy plus CTLA-4 blockade in lung cancer. Regarding the study as a whole: In blood, after radiotherapy plus ipilimumab, tumor-derived TCR clones expanded.

TCRdb's table, derived via immunoSEQ multiplex PCR, lists solely in-frame clones and lacks some. Of over 95,000 clones detected, about 70% appear once; the ten largest clones hold approximately 2.8%. This clone came up once. Its antigen is as yet unknown. Between the trimmed V and J ends, which lost 0 bases and 2 bases, there was a span of 8 bases. Germline lookup yields CDR1 SGHDT and CDR2 YYEEEE. This CDR3 is 14 amino acids long. This material consisted of peripheral blood, taken from a patient treated with radiotherapy plus ipilimumab. The clonotype comes from a human donor with non-small cell lung cancer who had a partial response to radiotherapy plus ipilimumab. Some clones in this sample may be carry-over from other donors' samples. The genes are TRBV5-6 and TRBJ2-5; D may be TRBD2 (6 bases). CDR3 nucleotides: TGTGCCAGCAGCTTGGTTGGGAGGCAAGAGACCCAGTACTTC. Protein sequence: CASSLVGRQETQYF.